A selection of T cell receptor beta chains follows, all from one sample in a study of T-cell reconstitution after alpha-beta-depleted transplantation in children. TCRdb independently ran MiXCR on the PCR reads; one entry per CDR3 protein. Here the sample spans a few hundred thousand distinct CDR3 sequences, 43% being singletons. Sequencing was performed on PBMCs, taken before TCRalphabeta/CD19-depleted stem cell transplant. These receptors were collected from a girl aged 2 to 9 with aplastic anemia, due to receive a stem cell transplant. The CDR3 runs from the conserved cysteine through the conserved F or W. Each record gives: J gene, D gene, clone size, V gene, CDR3 DNA, CDR3 protein. D genes are given only for firm matches. Only some rows state a clone size, as once, few, many or a class for expanded clones.

J: TRBJ1-1; D: .; size: .; V: TRBV20-1; DNA: TGCAGTGCTAGAGATAGGCGTTTCCCGAATGAAGCTTTCTTT; CDR3: CSARDRRFPNEAFF
J: TRBJ2-7; D: TRBD1; size: .; V: TRBV7-2; DNA: TGTGCCAGCAGCCCCGGGACAGGTTACTACGAGCAGTACTTC; CDR3: CASSPGTGYYEQYF
J: TRBJ1-1; D: .; size: many; V: TRBV12-3/TRBV12-4; DNA: TGTGCCAGCAGTTTAATAGGGCAGGAAGCTTTCTTT; CDR3: CASSLIGQEAFF
J: TRBJ2-7; D: TRBD2; size: .; V: TRBV20-1; DNA: TGCAGTGCTGTTAGGACTAGCGCGTCCTACGAGCAGTACTTC; CDR3: CSAVRTSASYEQYF
J: TRBJ2-7; D: .; size: .; V: TRBV7-2; DNA: TGTGCCAGCAGCGGTAACGGATCCTACGAGCAGTACTTC; CDR3: CASSGNGSYEQYF
J: TRBJ1-5; D: .; size: few; V: TRBV20-1; DNA: TGCAGTGCTAGAGTCCGACACCTTAATCAGCCCCAGCATTTT; CDR3: CSARVRHLNQPQHF
J: TRBJ2-1; D: .; size: many; V: TRBV5-1; DNA: TGCGCCAGCAGCTTGTACAGGAATGAGCAGTTCTTC; CDR3: CASSLYRNEQFF
J: TRBJ2-7; D: TRBD2; size: .; V: TRBV13; DNA: TGTGCCAGCAGCCTCCACCACAGCGGGAGCTACGAGCAGTACTTC; CDR3: CASSLHHSGSYEQYF
J: TRBJ2-7; D: .; size: .; V: TRBV3-1; DNA: TGTGCCAGCAGCCATTCAATGACTAGACCTACCTACGAGCAGTACTTC; CDR3: CASSHSMTRPTYEQYF
J: TRBJ2-7; D: .; size: few; V: TRBV20-1; DNA: TGCAGTGCTTTTCGCCTAATCTACGAGCAGTACTTC; CDR3: CSAFRLIYEQYF
J: TRBJ2-5; D: TRBD1; size: .; V: TRBV29-1; DNA: TGCAGCGGGGACGACAGGGGCCGAGAGACCCAGTACTTC; CDR3: CSGDDRGRETQYF
J: TRBJ2-3; D: TRBD1; size: .; V: TRBV4-2; DNA: TGTGCCAGCAGCGAATTCGACAGGGGAGGAAGCACAGATACGCAGTATTTT; CDR3: CASSEFDRGGSTDTQYF
J: TRBJ1-1; D: TRBD1; size: .; V: TRBV20-1; DNA: TGCAGTGCTGCCGGGACAGGGTCGTTGGGCATGAACACTGAAGTTTTCTTT; CDR3: CSAAGTGSLGMNTEVFF
J: TRBJ1-5; D: .; size: .; V: TRBV30; DNA: TGTGCCTGGAGTGGGGGGTTAAATCAGCCCCAGCATTTT; CDR3: CAWSGGLNQPQHF
J: TRBJ2-6; D: .; size: few; V: TRBV5-1; DNA: TGCGCCAGCAGCGGGGACACATACTCTGGGGCCAACGTCCTGACTTTC; CDR3: CASSGDTYSGANVLTF
J: TRBJ2-1; D: .; size: .; V: TRBV28; DNA: TGTGCCAGCAGTTTTCTAGTGAATGAGCAGTTCTTC; CDR3: CASSFLVNEQFF
J: TRBJ2-1; D: .; size: .; V: TRBV12-5; DNA: TGTGCTAGTGGTTTGGCATTGACAGGGGTCATCGGTAGCGGGAATTACAATGAGCAGTTCTTC; CDR3: CASGLALTGVIGSGNYNEQFF
J: TRBJ2-5; D: .; size: .; V: TRBV5-1; DNA: TGCGCCAGCAGCTTGACCCCGCTTACCCAAGAGACCCAGTACTTC; CDR3: CASSLTPLTQETQYF
J: TRBJ2-6; D: .; size: many; V: TRBV6-5; DNA: TGTGCCAGCAGTTACGGGACAGGGGCCAACGTCCTGACTTTC; CDR3: CASSYGTGANVLTF
J: TRBJ2-7; D: .; size: .; V: TRBV28; DNA: TGTGCCAGCAGAGCGAGACCGACGGACTCCTACGAGCAGTACTTC; CDR3: CASRARPTDSYEQYF
J: TRBJ2-1; D: .; size: .; V: TRBV5-6; DNA: TGTGCCAGCAGACCCCCGGGTAGAAGGCCCATCCAATATGGGTCCTACAATGAGCAGTTCTTC; CDR3: CASRPPGRRPIQYGSYNEQFF
J: TRBJ2-7; D: TRBD1; size: few; V: TRBV6-2/TRBV6-3; DNA: TGTGCCACCCTCTCAGTCTGGGACAGCTCCTACGAGCAGTACTTC; CDR3: CATLSVWDSSYEQYF